This TCR beta chain stems from a study of T cells in Graves' hyperthyroidism and ophthalmopathy. Study outcomes and limitations: Among thyroid clonotypes expanded above 0.001, most also appeared in blood.

Only a few counts were recorded for this clonotype. Its antigen is not identified. V was shortened by 1 base and J by 3 bases, with 16 bases between the two germline ends. The CDR3 length is 17 residues. Germline V gene sequence: CDR1 LNHDA, CDR2 SQIVND (reference sequence). Uncontrolled infection, other autoimmune disease, pregnancy and lactation each barred patients from inclusion. RNA transcripts provided the source from which TCR beta CDR3 regions were amplified. The TCR CDR3 was amplified in a first-round RT-PCR using the HTBI primer set. TCRdb re-called the multiplex PCR reads with MiXCR, one entry per CDR3 protein. This sample carries about 530,000 distinct CDR3 sequences, roughly 15% of them seen once, and the ten largest clones take roughly 15%.

The V gene is TRBV19, the J gene TRBJ2-1; D unclear. This TCR derives from a young woman with Graves' ophthalmopathy. Material for sequencing was blood. The CDR3 sequence is CASSIVRAASFYNEQFF. The DNA of the CDR3 is TGTGCCAGTAGTATAGTTCGGGCGGCAAGTTTCTACAATGAGCAGTTCTTC.